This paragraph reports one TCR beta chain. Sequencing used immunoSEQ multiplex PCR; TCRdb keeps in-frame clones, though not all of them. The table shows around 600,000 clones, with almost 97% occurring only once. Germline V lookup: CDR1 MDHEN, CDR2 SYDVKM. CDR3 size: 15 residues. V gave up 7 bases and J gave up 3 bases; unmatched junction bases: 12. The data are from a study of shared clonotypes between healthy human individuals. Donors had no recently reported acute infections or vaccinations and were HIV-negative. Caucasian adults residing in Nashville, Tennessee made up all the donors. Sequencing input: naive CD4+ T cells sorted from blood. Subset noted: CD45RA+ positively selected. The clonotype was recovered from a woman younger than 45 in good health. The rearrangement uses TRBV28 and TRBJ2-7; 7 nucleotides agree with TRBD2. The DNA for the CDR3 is TGTGCCAGCAATGGGAATGGGGAGGGGAGCTACGAGCAGTACTTC. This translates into CASNGNGEGSYEQYF.